The 11 T cell receptor beta chains below were found in one sample sequenced in a study of T cell changes during pregnancy in multiple sclerosis (dated by TCRdb to between 2018 and 2020). Library prep was done by the immunoSEQ multiplex PCR assay. The source is immuneACCESS, and TCRdb retained only in-frame sequences with V and J called. Part of the clones is not carried over; for the studies checked, unresolved V genes explain less than half of this, and the remainder is unexplained. The sample records 25,000 to 35,000 clones, 90% of which are singletons. The ten largest make up approximately 0.43% of the sample. The sample in question was CD4+ T cells from peripheral blood mononuclear cells, obtained in the second trimester of pregnancy. All receptors come from a female donor in good health, enrolled as a control in a pregnancy study.

J is TRBJ2-1 and V is TRBV29-1, with 14 bases identical to TRBD2. V was clipped by 6 bases and J by 8 bases; unmatched bases: 9. CDR1 and CDR2 from the germline V gene are SQVTM and ANQGSEA. This CDR3 has 15 amino acids. The CDR3 here is CSVGGTSGRGDEQFF. DNA for the CDR3: TGCAGCGTGGGCGGGACTAGCGGGAGAGGGGATGAGCAGTTCTTC.

The table lists this clone with a count of one. This chain joins TRBV11-2 and TRBJ2-7, with TRBD2 matching over 9 bases. Germline assignment: CDR1 SGHAT and CDR2 FQNNGV. The J segment lost 0 bases and the V segment lost 5 bases, leaving 5 bases of the junction unmatched. The length of the CDR3 is 15 residues. In DNA form, the CDR3 reads TGTGCCAGCAGCAAACTAGCGGGCGGCTCCTACGAGCAGTACTTC. This codes for CASSKLAGGSYEQYF.

The chain uses TRBV5-1 and TRBJ2-7; 8 bases map to TRBD1. CDR3 length: 16 amino acids. Losses at the gene ends were 4 bases for V and 3 bases for J; bases not matched to a gene: 12. Germline-derived CDR1 and CDR2 are SGHRS and YFSETQ. The CDR3 protein is CASSPSPTGGGYEQYF. In DNA, the CDR3 is TGCGCCAGCAGCCCCTCTCCCACAGGGGGTGGCTACGAGCAGTACTTC. The full variable domain, completed using reference TRBV5-1 and TRBJ2-7, is KAGVTQTPRYLIKTRGQQVTLSCSPISGHRSVSWYQQTPGQGLQFLFEYFSETQRNKGNFPGRFSGRQFSNSRSEMNVSTLELGDSALYLCASSPSPTGGGYEQYFGPGTRLTVT.

The CDR3 reads CASSPMGGQTSGYTF. CDR3 in DNA: TGTGCCAGCAGCCCCATGGGGGGACAGACTTCGGGCTACACCTTC. V usage is TRBV11-2 and J usage is TRBJ1-2; 7 bases map to TRBD1. Per the germline V gene, CDR1 is SGHAT and CDR2 is FQNNGV. After removal of 5 bases from V and 8 bases from J, the junction contained 14 bases not matched to a gene. This CDR3 region has 15 residues. The full variable domain, in which reference TRBV11-2 and TRBJ1-2 provide the parts outside the CDR3, is EAGVAQSPRYKIIEKRQSVAFWCNPISGHATLYWYQQILGQGPKLLIQFQNNGVVDDSQLPKDRFSAERLKGVDSTLKIQPAKLEDSAVYLCASSPMGGQTSGYTFGSGTRLTVV.

This clone was counted only a few times. CDR3 sequence (DNA): TGCGCCAGCAGTCAACCCGACCTCAGGGACGAGCAGTACTTC. Protein: CASSQPDLRDEQYF. The J gene is TRBJ2-7, the V gene TRBV23-1, with D possibly matching TRBD1 (5 bases). TRBV23-1 is labeled an ORF, and its function is uncertain. The CDR3 loop spans 14 amino acids. Between the trimmed V and J ends, which lost 2 bases and 5 bases, there was a span of 13 bases.

The chain combines TRBV15 with TRBJ2-7; D is unresolved. Germline CDR1 LNHNV, CDR2 YYDKDF (reference sequence). Trimming left V 1 base short and J 9 bases short, with 13 bases between. CDR3 length equals 13 residues. CDR3 residues: CATSRGATPGQYF. In DNA, the CDR3 is TGTGCCACCAGCAGAGGGGCTACACCCGGGCAGTACTTC. The full variable domain, rest sourced from reference TRBV15 and TRBJ2-7, is DAMVIQNPRYQVTQFGKPVTLSCSQTLNHNVMYWYQQKSSQAPKLLFHYYDKDFNNEADTPDNFQSRRPNTSFCFLDIRSPGLGDTAMYLCATSRGATPGQYFGPGTRLTVT.

With regard to this clone: Other DNA sequences in the same sample also yield this CDR3. This chain connects TRBV5-1 to TRBJ2-1; TRBD2 matches 9 bases. The CDR3 has 15 residues. V shed 5 bases and J 0 bases; nucleotides not matched to a gene: 3. Germline CDR1 and CDR2: SGHRS and YFSETQ. This CDR3 reads CASSLAGLSYNEQFF. CDR3 sequence (DNA): TGCGCCAGCAGTCTAGCGGGGCTCTCCTACAATGAGCAGTTCTTC.

The rearrangement joins TRBV7-2 to TRBJ2-2, with a tentative D call TRBD2 (7 bases). Germline CDR1 SGHTA, CDR2 FQGNSA. This CDR3 has 14 residues. The germline V and J ends were trimmed by 7 bases and 6 bases, with 15 bases remaining between them. CDR3 bases: TGTGCCAGCACCTGGGGGGGCCCGGCCGGGGAGCTGTTTTTT. Translation gives CASTWGGPAGELFF.

The V call is TRBV6-5, the J call TRBJ1-4; the D is unclear. Germline loops: CDR1 MNHEY, CDR2 SVGAGI. This CDR3 has 14 amino acids. V dropped 2 bases and J dropped 8 bases, with 12 bases sitting between them. CDR3: CASSYTLANEKLFF. The CDR3 DNA reads TGTGCCAGCAGTTACACACTAGCCAACGAAAAACTGTTTTTT.

This chain's CDR3 is CASSQTDRTSGANVLTF. The CDR3 DNA reads TGTGCCAGCAGCCAGACGGACAGGACCTCTGGGGCCAACGTCCTGACTTTC. V gene TRBV4-2 combines with J gene TRBJ2-6, with 7 bases fitting TRBD1. V was clipped by 3 bases and J by 0 bases; unmatched bases: 5. This CDR3 region has 17 residues. Germline CDR1 reads LGHNA; CDR2 reads YNFKEQ.

CDR3 coding DNA: TGCGCCAGCAGCCAACCGGACAGGGTGAACACTGAAGCTTTCTTT. This codes for CASSQPDRVNTEAFF. The rearrangement uses TRBV4-1 and TRBJ1-1; TRBD1 aligns across 8 bases. Germline V gene data show CDR1 as MGHRA and CDR2 as YSYEKL. The CDR3 runs to 15 residues. With 2 bases clipped from V and 0 bases from J, the junction kept 2 bases outside the gene matches.